What follows are 8 T cell receptor beta chains derived from one specimen sequenced in a study of cytomegalovirus exposure and HLA in healthy donors. Primers: 60 Vbeta forward and 13 Jbeta reverse. Method: immunoSEQ multiplex PCR; TCRdb's copy keeps in-frame clones and lacks some. This table has more than 100,000 clones, about 70% appearing once. Sample: PBMCs. The receptors derive from a woman aged 40 to 50 in good health and CMV-seronegative.

The chain recombines TRBV28 with TRBJ1-2, with D unresolved. This CDR3 comprises 16 residues. V gave up 5 bases and J gave up 0 bases, with 16 bases separating them. Per the germline V gene, CDR1 is MDHEN and CDR2 is SYDVKM. In nucleotides, the CDR3 is TGTGCCAGCAGTACGACCCCGGCCGGGGCTAACTATGGCTACACCTTC. Residues: CASSTTPAGANYGYTF.

The rearrangement links TRBV7-2 to TRBJ2-7, with D possibly TRBD2 on 6 matching bases. The V gene lost 5 bases and the J gene lost 2 bases, with 16 bases spanning the gap. This CDR3 contains 15 residues. CDR1 and CDR2 (germline): SGHTA, FQGNSA. The CDR3 bases are TGTGCCAGCAGCCCTCCGGGAGCGGAGACCTACGAGCAGTACTTC. This codes for CASSPPGAETYEQYF.

There are a few counts of this clone. CDR3 loop: CASTSGPGYGYTF. The CDR3, as DNA: TGTGCCAGCACCTCAGGGCCAGGCTATGGCTACACCTTC. The rearrangement links TRBV28 to TRBJ1-2; D may be TRBD1 (5 bases). Germline assignment: CDR1 MDHEN and CDR2 SYDVKM. The CDR3 runs 13 residues. V was cut by 7 bases and J by 4 bases, with 13 bases left in between.

This chain uses TRBV5-8 with TRBJ2-3; 7 nucleotides align to TRBD1. Trimming at V came to 5 bases and at J to 4 bases, leaving 7 bases not matched to a gene. CDR3 length: 14 amino acids. Germline values: CDR1 SGHTS, CDR2 YDEGEE. In DNA form, the CDR3 reads TGTGCCAGCAGACCTGACAGGGTCGCAGATACGCAGTATTTT. Translation gives CASRPDRVADTQYF.

This clone appeared once. This chain connects TRBV5-6 to TRBJ1-2; possible D gene TRBD1, 5 bases. V lost 2 bases to trimming and J lost 4 bases, with 12 bases between them. CDR3 length: 14 amino acids. CDR1 is SGHDT, CDR2 YYEEEE, per germline. The CDR3 protein is CASSLLQGPYGYTF. CDR3 in DNA: TGTGCCAGCAGCTTATTGCAGGGCCCCTATGGCTACACCTTC. Looking up the rest from reference TRBV5-6 and TRBJ1-2 gives the full variable domain: DAGVTQSPTHLIKTRGQQVTLRCSPKSGHDTVSWYQQALGQGPQFIFQYYEEEERQRGNFPDRFSGHQFPNYSSELNVNALLLGDSALYLCASSLLQGPYGYTFGSGTRLTVV.

The rearrangement links TRBV4-3 to TRBJ1-1, with a possible D match to TRBD1 (6 bases). CDR3 length: 11 amino acids. Germline-derived CDR1 and CDR2 are LGHNA and YSLEER. V was shortened by 6 bases and J by 12 bases, with 14 bases between the two germline ends. Here the CDR3 DNA reads TGCGCCAGCAGTAAAGGGGGGGGAACTTTCTTT. This codes for CASSKGGGTFF.

The chain links TRBV6-6 to TRBJ2-1, with 11 bases lining up with TRBD2. Germline V CDR1 and CDR2: MNHNY, SVGAGI (reference sequence). V lost 5 bases and J lost 1; bases outside the gene matches: 4. The CDR3 is 16 amino acids. The CDR3 loop reads CASSLGLAGSYNEQFF. CDR3 nucleotide sequence: TGTGCCAGCAGTCTTGGACTAGCGGGTTCCTACAATGAGCAGTTCTTC.

This chain joins TRBV30 and TRBJ2-3; D may be TRBD2 (6 bases). V was shortened by 3 bases and J by 3 bases, with 13 bases between the two germline ends. Germline values: CDR1 GTSNPN, CDR2 SVGIG (reference sequence). The CDR3 runs to 14 residues. CDR3 protein: CAWSVGGWTDTQYF. CDR3 coding DNA: TGTGCCTGGAGCGTCGGGGGTTGGACAGATACGCAGTATTTT.